This record looks at one T cell receptor (beta chain) sequence and its context. The CDR3 runs to 14 residues. Trimming at V came to 3 bases and at J to 0 bases, leaving 0 bases not matched to a gene. Germline assignment: CDR1 KGHSH and CDR2 LQKENI. These data originate in a study of shared clonotypes between healthy human individuals. Generated by immunoSEQ multiplex PCR, the TCRdb table keeps only in-frame clones and is missing some. The sample includes about 600,000 clones, almost 97% of them seen just once. This TCR was recovered from a woman in her 30s in good health. Sequencing input: naive CD4+ T cells sorted from blood. Stated subset: CD45RA+ positively selected. This chain joins TRBV18 and TRBJ2-5, with TRBD1 matching over 8 bases. Written as DNA, the CDR3 is TGTGCCAGCTCACCGGGACAGGACCAAGAGACCCAGTACTTC. This encodes CASSPGQDQETQYF.